Presented here are 27 T cell receptor beta chains from one specimen sequenced in a study of blood T cell repertoires in COVID-19. Repertoires were generated with immunoSEQ multiplex PCR, while TCRdb's copy carries only in-frame clones and drops some. The sample holds approximately 210,000 clones, about four fifths seen once. What was sequenced was peripheral blood. The receptor set was obtained from a man over 45 with active or convalescent COVID-19.

V is TRBV28 and J is TRBJ1-6, with D unresolved. In germline, CDR1 is MDHEN, CDR2 SYDVKM. The CDR3 runs 12 residues. V lost 2 bases and J 8 bases, leaving 4 bases between the germline ends. CDR3 coding DNA: TGTGCCAGCAGTTTAACGGATTCACCCCTCCACTTT. Its translation is CASSLTDSPLHF. The full variable domain, rest sourced from reference TRBV28 and TRBJ1-6, is DVKVTQSSRYLVKRTGEKVFLECVQDMDHENMFWYRQDPGLGLRLIYFSYDVKMKEKGDIPEGYSVSREKKERFSLILESASTNQTSMYLCASSLTDSPLHFGNGTRLTVT.

CDR3: CASSDPPRGNYGYTF. The DNA of the CDR3 is TGTGCCAGCAGTGACCCCCCTCGGGGTAACTATGGCTACACCTTC. The V and J genes are TRBV6-4 and TRBJ1-2; D not resolved. The CDR3 runs to 15 residues. The V and J ends lost 2 bases and 1 base respectively, with 11 bases between them. Germline loops: CDR1 MRHNA, CDR2 SNTAGT.

The V gene is TRBV10-3, the J gene TRBJ1-5, with TRBD1 identical over 7 bases. This CDR3 is 14 amino acids long. Trimming at V came to 4 bases and at J to 3 bases, leaving 3 bases not matched to a gene. The germline CDR1 and CDR2 sequences are ENHRY and SYGVKD. CDR3 amino acids: CAISADRDNQPQHF. For the CDR3, the DNA is TGTGCCATCAGTGCAGACAGGGACAATCAGCCCCAGCATTTT.

V usage is TRBV3-1 (or the pseudogene TRBV3-2) and J usage is TRBJ2-2; D perhaps matches TRBD2 (7 bases). This CDR3 is built from 15 residues. Germline CDR1 and CDR2: LGHDT and YNNKEL (reference sequence). V lost 0 bases and J lost 5, with 10 bases in between. Here the CDR3 reads CASSQDGGQTGELFF. The CDR3 nucleotides read TGTGCCAGCAGCCAAGACGGGGGGCAGACCGGGGAGCTGTTTTTT.

The chain uses TRBV30 and TRBJ1-2, with TRBD1 matching 12 bases. Trimming cost V 3 bases and J 2 bases; bases outside gene matches: 13. This CDR3 comprises 18 residues. Germline CDR1 GTSNPN, CDR2 SVGIG (reference sequence). The CDR3 here is CAWRWPGTGGSRNYGYTF. CDR3 nucleotides: TGTGCCTGGAGGTGGCCAGGGACAGGGGGCAGCAGGAACTATGGCTACACCTTC.

The gene calls are TRBV19 and TRBJ2-3; D perhaps matches TRBD1 (5 bases). V gave up 3 bases and J gave up 0 bases, with 13 bases separating them. In germline, CDR1 is LNHDA, CDR2 SQIVND (reference sequence). The CDR3 is 16 residues long. The CDR3 sequence: CASSIPAGLSTDTQYF. The CDR3 DNA is TGTGCCAGTAGTATCCCGGCAGGGCTAAGCACAGATACGCAGTATTTT.

This clone was counted between two and nine times. The V call is TRBV5-4, the J call TRBJ1-1, with 7 bases identical to TRBD1. J gave up 2 bases and V 4 bases, and 5 bases lay outside the gene matches. Germline V gene sequence: CDR1 SGHNT, CDR2 YYREEE (reference sequence). The CDR3 is made up of 14 amino acids. This chain's CDR3 is CASSPQGVNTEAFF. The CDR3 coding sequence is TGTGCCAGCAGCCCCCAGGGGGTTAACACTGAAGCTTTCTTT.

The chain recombines TRBV5-1 with TRBJ1-5, with 9 bases matching TRBD1. V dropped 1 base and J dropped 3; count of bases not matched to a gene: 2. Germline-derived CDR1 and CDR2 are SGHRS and YFSETQ. The CDR3 is 15 amino acids. CDR3 loop: CASSLRTGDNQPQHF. The CDR3 bases are TGCGCCAGCAGCTTGAGGACAGGGGACAATCAGCCCCAGCATTTT.

The genes are TRBV18 and TRBJ1-2, with TRBD1 identical over 9 bases. Per the germline V gene, CDR1 is KGHSH and CDR2 is LQKENI. There are 15 residues in the CDR3. Trimming removed 3 bases from V and 5 bases from J; junction bases left unmatched: 7. For the CDR3, the DNA is TGTGCCAGCTCACCCGGACAGGGGTGGAGATATGGCTACACCTTC. This codes for CASSPGQGWRYGYTF.

This clone has a handful of counts. The chain recombines TRBV28 with TRBJ2-7, with 8 bases fitting TRBD2. Germline CDR1 is MDHEN and CDR2 is SYDVKM. The CDR3 loop spans 18 amino acids. The junction had 16 bases not matched to a gene; V was cut back by 4 bases and J by 2 bases. CDR3 region: CASSSSGLAAGRTYEQYF. The CDR3 region has the DNA TGTGCCAGCAGTTCCTCCGGACTAGCCGCGGGACGTACCTACGAGCAGTACTTC.

The rearrangement uses TRBV9 and TRBJ2-1, with 9 positions matching TRBD1. Trimming at V came to 2 bases and at J to 10 bases, leaving 7 bases not matched to a gene. The germline V gene encodes CDR1 SGDLS and CDR2 YYNGEE. The CDR3 contains 14 residues. CDR3: CASSVGQGFGEQFF. The CDR3 nucleotides read TGTGCCAGCAGCGTGGGACAGGGTTTCGGGGAGCAGTTCTTC. The full variable domain, with the rest looked up from reference TRBV9 and TRBJ2-1, is DSGVTQTPKHLITATGQRVTLRCSPRSGDLSVYWYQQSLDQGLQFLIQYYNGEERAKGNILERFSAQQFPDLHSELNLSSLELGDSALYFCASSVGQGFGEQFFGPGTRLTVL.

The sample holds a few counts of this clone. A read error may account for a junction end that differs from germline. The chain has TRBV5-1 and TRBJ2-7; D is undetermined. The germline V gene encodes CDR1 SGHRS and CDR2 YFSETQ. The CDR3 is made up of 15 amino acids. The CDR3 loop is CASSLDISVSYEQYF. The CDR3 DNA sequence: TGCGCCAGCAGTTTGGATATATCGGTCTCCTACGAGCAGTACTTC.

The rearrangement links TRBV7-9 to TRBJ2-7, with 7 nucleotides matching TRBD1. The CDR3 totals 14 residues. Per the germline V gene, CDR1 is SEHNR and CDR2 is FQNEAQ (reference sequence). V gave up 3 bases and J gave up 4 bases; unmatched junction bases: 6. The CDR3 nucleotides read TGTGCCAGCAGCTTCCGGGACAGACCTTACGAGCAGTACTTC. It translates to CASSFRDRPYEQYF.

This chain joins TRBV28 and TRBJ2-3; the D gene is possibly TRBD1 (5 bases). Trimming took 6 bases from V and 3 from J, leaving 13 bases between them. CDR3 length: 14 residues. Germline lookup yields CDR1 MDHEN and CDR2 SYDVKM. This CDR3 is CASSIADRTDTQYF. CDR3 sequence (DNA): TGTGCCAGCAGCATTGCAGACAGAACAGATACGCAGTATTTT.

The chain recombines TRBV9 with TRBJ2-1; 8 nucleotides line up with TRBD1. The length of the CDR3 is 12 residues. V dropped 3 bases and J dropped 9; count of bases not matched to a gene: 2. CDR1 and CDR2 (germline): SGDLS, YYNGEE. In nucleotides, the CDR3 is TGTGCCAGCAGCGACAGGGGGAGTGAGCAGTTCTTC. This codes for CASSDRGSEQFF.

The chain carries TRBV4-3 and TRBJ1-1; 7 nucleotides match TRBD1. Trimming took 1 base from V and 0 from J; bases not matched to a gene: 8. CDR3 length: 17 residues. The germline gives CDR1 LGHNA, CDR2 YSLEER. The CDR3 region has the DNA TGCGCCAGCAGCCAAGCCTACCAACAGGGGATGAACACTGAAGCTTTCTTT. This sequence encodes CASSQAYQQGMNTEAFF.

The rearrangement uses TRBV5-1 and TRBJ1-1; D unresolved. Trimming removed 5 bases from V and 0 bases from J, with 11 bases in between. This CDR3 contains 14 residues. Germline lookup yields CDR1 SGHRS and CDR2 YFSETQ. CDR3 in DNA: TGCGCCAGCAGTTACGACACCATGAACACTGAAGCTTTCTTT. It translates to CASSYDTMNTEAFF.

The CDR3 nucleotides read TGTGCCAGTAGCCGCAGGGGGCTAAGTGAAGCTTTCTTT. Amino acids: CASSRRGLSEAFF. This chain joins TRBV19 and TRBJ1-1; 8 bases fit TRBD1. Unmatched junction bases numbered 7, after V lost 6 bases and J lost 7 bases. The CDR3 spans 13 residues. Germline values: CDR1 LNHDA, CDR2 SQIVND (reference sequence).

CDR3 DNA: TGTGCCAGTAGTGGGGGGTATAATTCACCCCTCCACTTT. Protein: CASSGGYNSPLHF. This rearrangement joins TRBV19 to TRBJ1-6; D perhaps matches TRBD1 (5 bases). CDR1 is LNHDA, CDR2 SQIVND, per germline (reference sequence). V dropped 5 bases and J dropped 4 bases, with 6 bases sitting between them. The CDR3 is made up of 13 amino acids.

The rearrangement uses TRBV25-1 and TRBJ1-2; D gene uncertain. Germline V lookup: CDR1 MGHDK, CDR2 SYGVNS. With 3 bases removed from V and 1 base from J, the gap between germline ends came to 6 bases. This CDR3 is 13 amino acids long. As DNA, the CDR3 is TGTGCCAGCAGTGAGTTCGTTAACTATGGCTACACCTTC. Translating gives CASSEFVNYGYTF.

The DNA of the CDR3 is TGTGCCAGCAGCTTTAAGGGACTAGGGCACAATGAGCAGTTCTTC. Amino acids: CASSFKGLGHNEQFF. The chain recombines TRBV5-8 with TRBJ2-1; TRBD2 agrees at 8 bases. Per germline, CDR1 SGHTS and CDR2 YDEGEE. The length of the CDR3 is 15 residues. V lost 2 bases, J lost 5 bases, and 6 bases stayed unmatched.

The count of this clone is one. This sequence joins TRBV2 and TRBJ2-1, with D tentatively TRBD1 (5 bases). CDR1 and CDR2 from the germline V gene are SNHLY and FYNNEI. The V and J ends lost 9 bases and 6 bases respectively, with 24 bases between them. The CDR3 consists of 16 residues. In nucleotides, the CDR3 is TGTGCCAGTGGCCCACACCTGGGGCTAGTTGGCAATGAGCAGTTCTTC. Its protein product is CASGPHLGLVGNEQFF.

V usage is TRBV6-2 or TRBV6-3 and J usage is TRBJ2-1, with D maybe TRBD1 (6 bases). Trimming pared 6 bases from V and 8 bases from J, leaving 14 bases between. From germline, CDR1 is MNHEY and CDR2 SVGEGT. CDR3 size: 13 residues. CDR3 sequence (DNA): TGTGCCAGCAGCCGTACAGGGACCGATGAGCAGTTCTTC. Its protein product is CASSRTGTDEQFF.

The chain has TRBV29-1 and TRBJ1-1, with TRBD1 identical over 7 bases. Germline V lookup: CDR1 SQVTM, CDR2 ANQGSEA. The V segment lost 8 bases and the J segment 4 bases; nucleotides outside the gene matches: 10. The CDR3 is 13 residues long. In DNA form, the CDR3 reads TGCAGCTCTAGCGAGGGGGCGCTCACTGAAGCTTTCTTT. Translation gives CSSSEGALTEAFF. The full variable domain, in which reference TRBV29-1 and TRBJ1-1 provide the parts outside the CDR3, is SAVISQKPSRDICQRGTSLTIQCQVDSQVTMMFWYRQQPGQSLTLIATANQGSEATYESGFVIDKFPISRPNLTFSTLTVSNMSPEDSSIYLCSSSEGALTEAFFGQGTRLTVV.

This chain links TRBV20-1 with TRBJ1-1, with a possible D match to TRBD1 (5 bases). The germline V and J ends were trimmed by 3 bases and 1 base, with 9 bases remaining between them. The germline gives CDR1 DFQATT, CDR2 SNEGSKA (reference sequence). The CDR3 covers 13 residues. CDR3 in DNA: TGCAGTGCTAGTTTCCAGGGGAACACTGAAGCTTTCTTT. It specifies CSASFQGNTEAFF.

V and J are TRBV7-9 and TRBJ2-7, with 8 positions matching TRBD1. From germline, CDR1 is SEHNR and CDR2 FQNEAQ (reference sequence). V lost 0 bases and J lost 2; bases outside the gene matches: 15. The CDR3 has 19 residues. The CDR3 region is CASSLATGVSGRHTYEQYF. The CDR3 coding sequence is TGTGCCAGCAGCTTAGCGACAGGGGTCTCTGGCCGTCATACCTACGAGCAGTACTTC.

This clone showed up just once. The chain joins TRBV7-9 to TRBJ1-6; D unresolved. In germline, CDR1 is SEHNR, CDR2 FQNEAQ (reference sequence). The ends were cut back, 0 bases at V and 7 bases at J, with 4 bases in the middle. The CDR3 is 13 amino acids. The CDR3 sequence: CASSLALNSPLHF. CDR3 nucleotide sequence: TGTGCCAGCAGCTTAGCACTGAATTCACCCCTCCACTTT.